The source of this T cell receptor beta chain is a study of TIL therapy for anti-PD-1-resistant metastatic lung cancer. The immunoSEQ assay was v3. TCRdb's copy holds only in-frame clones and misses some; the assay was immunoSEQ multiplex PCR. The sample includes about 36,000 clones, 70% to 75% of them seen just once. The sample's time point: pre-treatment sample, taken before nivolumab and TIL therapy. Between the trimmed V and J ends, which lost 0 bases and 2 bases, there was a span of 14 bases. The CDR3 loop spans 16 amino acids. Germline CDR1 SGHVS, CDR2 FQNEAQ. The source was blood, collected at baseline. The sequence was obtained from a person aged 25 to 85 with non-small cell lung cancer. The gene calls are TRBV7-8 and TRBJ2-7, with D possibly matching TRBD1 (6 bases). CDR3 sequence (DNA): TGTGCCAGCAGCTTAGCAGCAGGGGACGGTGCCTACGAGCAGTACTTC. Its protein product is CASSLAAGDGAYEQYF.